One and the same sample provided the 26 T cell receptor beta chains below, sequenced in a study of cytomegalovirus exposure and HLA in healthy donors. Use of 60 Vbeta and 13 Jbeta primers characterized the PCR. The protocol was immunoSEQ multiplex PCR, while the TCRdb copy is restricted to in-frame clones and leaves out a portion. The table shows 120,000 or so clones, with 72% occurring only once. What was sequenced was PBMCs. These TCRs come from a man under 40 in good health and CMV-seronegative.

J is TRBJ2-5 and V is TRBV19; D is perhaps TRBD2 (5 bases). The V gene lost 8 bases and the J gene lost 5 bases, with 21 bases spanning the gap. The germline gives CDR1 LNHDA, CDR2 SQIVND (reference sequence). CDR3 length: 15 residues. As DNA, the CDR3 is TGTGCCAGTGACTCTTTCGAGGGAGCTGGGGAGACCCAGTACTTC. Protein: CASDSFEGAGETQYF.

The chain joins TRBV10-2 to TRBJ2-7; D is possibly TRBD1 (5 bases). Trimming removed 6 bases at V and 0 bases at J, with 18 bases between. The V gene's germline CDR1 is WSHSY and CDR2 SAAADI. The CDR3 runs to 16 residues. The CDR3 loop reads CASSGDSEYFSYEQYF. CDR3 sequence (DNA): TGCGCCAGCAGCGGAGACAGCGAATATTTCTCCTACGAGCAGTACTTC.

This chain joins TRBV27 and TRBJ1-5; D is undetermined. This CDR3 spans 14 amino acids. Germline-derived CDR1 and CDR2 are MNHEY and SMNVEV (reference sequence). The V end was cut by 5 bases, the J end by 3 bases, with 11 bases between. CDR3 sequence (DNA): TGTGCCAGCAGTATCCGGGGAACCAATCAGCCCCAGCATTTT. It encodes CASSIRGTNQPQHF.

This chain joins TRBV5-4 and TRBJ2-1, with no clear D. From germline, CDR1 is SGHNT and CDR2 YYREEE (reference sequence). V lost 4 bases and J lost 5, with 10 bases in between. The CDR3 totals 13 residues. The CDR3 DNA sequence: TGTGCCAGCAGCCCACGCCTAGACAATGAGCAGTTCTTC. Protein product: CASSPRLDNEQFF.

For this clone: One end of the junction is discordant with germline, which a read error may explain. This chain connects TRBV7-9 to TRBJ1-6, with D maybe TRBD1 (6 bases). The germline V gene has CDR1 SEHNR and CDR2 FQNEAQ (reference sequence). CDR3 length: 15 residues. CDR3 bases: TGTTCCAGCAGCTTAATCACAGGGATGGATTCACCCCTCCACTTT. Translating it yields CSSSLITGMDSPLHF.

This chain links TRBV19 with TRBJ1-3, with 8 bases that match TRBD1. Germline V CDR1 and CDR2: LNHDA, SQIVND (reference sequence). The J segment lost 2 bases and the V segment lost 3 bases, leaving 6 bases of the junction unmatched. The CDR3 is 16 residues long. CDR3 sequence (DNA): TGTGCCAGTAGTATTACTCCGACAGGGGCTGGAAACACCATATATTTT. Protein sequence: CASSITPTGAGNTIYF. Based on the CDR3 plus reference TRBV19 and TRBJ1-3, the full variable domain is DGGITQSPKYLFRKEGQNVTLSCEQNLNHDAMYWYRQDPGQGLRLIYYSQIVNDFQKGDIAEGYSVSREKKESFPLTVTSAQKNPTAFYLCASSITPTGAGNTIYFGEGSWLTVV.

A single count supports this clone. The chain links TRBV27 to TRBJ2-3; D remains ambiguous. CDR3 size: 12 residues. The germline V gene encodes CDR1 MNHEY and CDR2 SMNVEV (reference sequence). V was shortened by 0 bases and J by 6 bases, with 4 bases between the two germline ends. CDR3: CASSLSGDTQYF. The DNA for the CDR3 is TGTGCCAGCAGTTTATCCGGGGATACGCAGTATTTT.

The chain carries TRBV6-1 and TRBJ1-4, with 9 bases fitting TRBD1. This CDR3 spans 14 amino acids. V shed 10 bases and J 3 bases; nucleotides not matched to a gene: 6. Germline V gene data show CDR1 as MNHNS and CDR2 as SASEGT. CDR3 loop: CATLQGAPNEKLFF. For the CDR3, the DNA is TGTGCCACCCTACAGGGGGCACCTAATGAAAAACTGTTTTTT.

The chain employs TRBV11-2 and TRBJ1-1, with D uncertain. This CDR3 has 16 residues. Germline V gene sequence: CDR1 SGHAT, CDR2 FQNNGV. V lost 3 bases and J 0 bases, leaving 14 bases between the germline ends. The DNA of the CDR3 is TGTGCCAGCAGCTTTTGGAGGGTAGGGATGAACACTGAAGCTTTCTTT. Residues: CASSFWRVGMNTEAFF.

The V call is TRBV5-4, the J call TRBJ1-1; a possible D gene is TRBD1 (5 bases). Germline CDR1 SGHNT, CDR2 YYREEE (reference sequence). The CDR3 spans 16 residues. V was shortened by 5 bases and J by 1 base, with 18 bases between the two germline ends. CDR3 DNA: TGTGCCAGCAGGCGAGCCATGGAGGGACCGAACACTGAAGCTTTCTTT. It is translated as CASRRAMEGPNTEAFF.

The chain recombines TRBV6-8 with TRBJ2-5; TRBD2 agrees at 9 bases. The end of the DNA aligns better with TRBJ2-7, so the J call may be wrong. The CDR3 consists of 20 residues. Germline CDR1 and CDR2: MNHGY and SAAAGT. The CDR3 sequence: CASSCREGAGGRIPSYEQYF. CDR3 sequence (DNA): TGTGCCAGCAGTTGCAGGGAGGGAGCGGGGGGTAGGATTCCCTCCTACGAGCAGTACTTC.

V is TRBV27 and J is TRBJ2-7, with 11 bases aligning to TRBD2. This CDR3 comprises 15 residues. Unmatched junction bases numbered 6, after V lost 6 bases and J lost 2 bases. CDR1 MNHEY and CDR2 SMNVEV come from the germline V gene (reference sequence). As DNA, the CDR3 is TGTGCCAGCAGATTCACTAGCGGGGGCCCCTACGAGCAGTACTTC. As protein: CASRFTSGGPYEQYF.

The chain combines TRBV28 with TRBJ2-7; the match to TRBD2 covers 14 bases. J gave up 3 bases and V 7 bases, and 5 bases lay outside the gene matches. Germline-derived CDR1 and CDR2 are MDHEN and SYDVKM. This CDR3 has 15 residues. CDR3 sequence (DNA): TGTGCCAGCACCGGACTAGCGGGGGGTAACTACGAGCAGTACTTC. Translation gives CASTGLAGGNYEQYF.

This clone is a singleton in its sample. The same CDR3 arises from other DNA sequences in this sample as well. The V and J genes are TRBV5-1 and TRBJ2-5, with 10 bases aligning to TRBD1. Per germline, CDR1 SGHRS and CDR2 YFSETQ. CDR3 length equals 15 residues. Losses at the gene ends were 4 bases for V and 1 base for J; bases not matched to a gene: 4. As DNA, the CDR3 is TGCGCCAGCAGCCTGGGGGACAGGGGCCAAGAGACCCAGTACTTC. Translating it yields CASSLGDRGQETQYF.

A few counts support this clone. Other DNA sequences in this specimen translate into the identical CDR3. CDR3 amino acids: CASSPRTSGGYEQYF. The CDR3 DNA follows: TGTGCCAGCAGCCCGCGGACTAGCGGGGGCTACGAGCAGTACTTC. This chain uses TRBV7-3 with TRBJ2-7; 13 nucleotides line up with TRBD2. CDR3 length equals 15 residues. The J segment lost 3 bases and the V segment lost 5 bases, leaving 4 bases of the junction unmatched. Germline V gives CDR1 SGHTA, CDR2 FQGTGA.

The chain couples TRBV10-3 to TRBJ2-1; TRBD1 might be the D (5 bases). The V gene's germline CDR1 is ENHRY and CDR2 SYGVKD. V was pared by 3 bases and J by 8 bases, with 8 bases between. The CDR3 length is 12 residues. The CDR3 DNA is TGTGCCATCAGTGAAGGGGTGGATGAGCAGTTCTTC. Its protein product is CAISEGVDEQFF.

This clone was seen more than once but under ten times. The genes are TRBV27 and TRBJ2-7; 7 nucleotides line up with TRBD2. This CDR3 contains 14 residues. J lost 3 bases, V lost 4 bases, and 6 bases had no gene match. Germline V lookup: CDR1 MNHEY, CDR2 SMNVEV (reference sequence). The CDR3 spells CASSSQAGNYEQYF. The CDR3, as DNA: TGTGCCAGCAGTTCACAAGCGGGGAACTACGAGCAGTACTTC.

The CDR3 protein is CASSAGTGGSYEQYF. In nucleotides, the CDR3 is TGTGCCAGTAGTGCCGGGACAGGGGGCTCCTACGAGCAGTACTTC. The chain uses TRBV19 and TRBJ2-5; TRBD1 matches 11 bases. The DNA end lines up better with TRBJ2-7; the J call may be wrong. The germline gives CDR1 LNHDA, CDR2 SQIVND (reference sequence). The CDR3 covers 15 residues.

The chain combines TRBV5-1 with TRBJ2-2; 9 bases match TRBD1. The CDR3 is 16 residues long. Per the germline V gene, CDR1 is SGHRS and CDR2 is YFSETQ. The trim removed 3 bases at V and 1 base at J, leaving 4 bases unmatched. In DNA form, the CDR3 reads TGCGCCAGCAGCTCCCCGGGACAGGGGAACACCGGGGAGCTGTTTTTT. As protein: CASSSPGQGNTGELFF.

The chain is built from TRBV9 and TRBJ1-2, with 9 bases lining up with TRBD1. The V gene's germline CDR1 is SGDLS and CDR2 YYNGEE. The CDR3 length is 14 residues. The V segment lost 4 bases and the J segment 7 bases; nucleotides outside the gene matches: 8. This CDR3 is CASSTRDRAGGYTF. In nucleotides, the CDR3 is TGTGCCAGCAGCACCCGGGACAGGGCGGGTGGCTACACCTTC.

The chain couples TRBV7-2 to TRBJ2-1; D is perhaps TRBD1 (6 bases). V dropped 0 bases and J dropped 6 bases, with 12 bases sitting between them. CDR1 is SGHTA and CDR2 is FQGNSA in the germline V gene. This CDR3 has 15 residues. The CDR3 nucleotides are TGTGCCAGCAGCTTAGCGGGGGCTTCGGGCAATGAGCAGTTCTTC. Its translation: CASSLAGASGNEQFF.

The rearrangement joins TRBV7-9 to TRBJ1-2; D unclear. The CDR3 is made up of 14 amino acids. Deletions cut 1 base from V and 7 bases from J, with 13 bases between. Germline CDR1 is SEHNR and CDR2 is FQNEAQ (reference sequence). The CDR3 DNA follows: TGTGCCAGCAGCTTAGAAGGCCAGGCTCGTGGCTACACCTTC. Amino acids: CASSLEGQARGYTF.

The gene calls are TRBV4-3 and TRBJ2-1; D perhaps matches TRBD2 (6 bases). Per germline, CDR1 LGHNA and CDR2 YSLEER. This CDR3 is 16 amino acids long. Trimming left V 0 bases short and J 4 bases short, with 13 bases between. The CDR3 nucleotides are TGCGCCAGCAGCCAAGATGTGGCGGGGAGATACAATGAGCAGTTCTTC. It yields the protein CASSQDVAGRYNEQFF.

In the case of this clone: One end of the junction fails to match germline, which may point to a read error. The sample has other DNA sequences that encode this CDR3 too. The genes are TRBV7-9 and TRBJ2-7, with 9 bases that match TRBD1. The germline gives CDR1 SEHNR, CDR2 FQNEAQ (reference sequence). The CDR3 runs to 14 residues. DNA of the CDR3: TGCGCCAGCAGCAGGTGGGGACAGGGCTACGAGCAGTACTTC. This sequence encodes CASSRWGQGYEQYF.

V gene TRBV6-5 combines with J gene TRBJ2-7, with 8 bases fitting TRBD1. Trimming cost V 2 bases and J 2 bases; bases outside gene matches: 2. The germline gives CDR1 MNHEY, CDR2 SVGAGI. This CDR3 comprises 14 residues. The CDR3 here is CASSYGGQAYEQYF. The CDR3 DNA reads TGTGCCAGCAGTTACGGGGGACAGGCCTACGAGCAGTACTTC.

The rearrangement uses TRBV9 and TRBJ2-6; 9 bases are a match to TRBD1. From germline, CDR1 is SGDLS and CDR2 YYNGEE. This CDR3 is built from 17 residues. V gave up 2 bases and J gave up 3 bases; unmatched junction bases: 6. DNA of the CDR3: TGTGCCAGCAGCGTCCAACAGGGGGCGAGTGGGGCCAACGTCCTGACTTTC. Residues: CASSVQQGASGANVLTF. Full variable domain (remainder filled in from reference TRBV9 and TRBJ2-6): DSGVTQTPKHLITATGQRVTLRCSPRSGDLSVYWYQQSLDQGLQFLIQYYNGEERAKGNILERFSAQQFPDLHSELNLSSLELGDSALYFCASSVQQGASGANVLTFGAGSRLTVL.